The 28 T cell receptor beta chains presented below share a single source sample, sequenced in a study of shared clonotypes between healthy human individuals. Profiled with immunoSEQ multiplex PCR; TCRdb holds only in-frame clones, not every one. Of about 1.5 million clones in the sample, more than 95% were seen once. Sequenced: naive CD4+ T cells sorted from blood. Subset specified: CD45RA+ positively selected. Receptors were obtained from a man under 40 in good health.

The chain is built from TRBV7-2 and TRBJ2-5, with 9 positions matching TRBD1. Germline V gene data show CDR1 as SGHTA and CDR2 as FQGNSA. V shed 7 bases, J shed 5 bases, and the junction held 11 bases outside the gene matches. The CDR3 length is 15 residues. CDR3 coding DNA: TGTGCCAGCACCCTGATTACCGGACAGGGGGAGACCCAGTACTTC. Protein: CASTLITGQGETQYF.

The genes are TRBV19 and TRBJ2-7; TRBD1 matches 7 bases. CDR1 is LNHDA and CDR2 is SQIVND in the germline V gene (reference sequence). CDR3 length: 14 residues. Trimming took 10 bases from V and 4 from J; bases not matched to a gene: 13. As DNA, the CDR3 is TGTGCCACCGCTACAGGGGACGCAATGTACGAGCAGTACTTC. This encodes CATATGDAMYEQYF.

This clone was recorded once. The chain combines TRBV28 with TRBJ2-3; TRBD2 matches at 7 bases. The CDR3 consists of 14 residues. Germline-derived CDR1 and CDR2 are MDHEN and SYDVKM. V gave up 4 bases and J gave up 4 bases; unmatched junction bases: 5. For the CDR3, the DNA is TGTGCCAGCAGTTCCGGGACTATTTCAGATACGCAGTATTTT. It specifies CASSSGTISDTQYF.

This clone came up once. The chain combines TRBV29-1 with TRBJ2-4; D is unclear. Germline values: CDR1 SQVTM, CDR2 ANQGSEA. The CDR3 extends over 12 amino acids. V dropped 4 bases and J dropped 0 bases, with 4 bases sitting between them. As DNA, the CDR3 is TGCAGCGTTGTCATAGCCAAAAACATTCAGTACTTC. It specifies CSVVIAKNIQYF. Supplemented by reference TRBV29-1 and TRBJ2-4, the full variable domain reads SAVISQKPSRDICQRGTSLTIQCQVDSQVTMMFWYRQQPGQSLTLIATANQGSEATYESGFVIDKFPISRPNLTFSTLTVSNMSPEDSSIYLCSVVIAKNIQYFGAGTRLSVL.

The CDR3 region has the DNA TGCAGCGTTGAAGATGGTCAGGGACGCAACACTGAAGCTTTCTTT. Protein product: CSVEDGQGRNTEAFF. This rearrangement joins TRBV29-1 to TRBJ1-1; a weak D match, TRBD1 (5 bases). There are 15 residues in the CDR3. Between the trimmed V and J ends, which lost 0 bases and 2 bases, there was a span of 13 bases. Looked up from germline, CDR1 is SQVTM and CDR2 is ANQGSEA.

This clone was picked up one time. The CDR3 is CASSPRQNGYGYTF. CDR3 bases: TGTGCCAGCAGCCCGCGACAGAACGGATATGGCTACACCTTC. The chain carries TRBV11-2 and TRBJ1-2, with D perhaps TRBD1 (5 bases). The germline CDR1 and CDR2 sequences are SGHAT and FQNNGV. The V gene lost 5 bases and the J gene lost 5 bases, with 15 bases spanning the gap. CDR3 length equals 14 residues.

Here the CDR3 reads CASSSGTGFGTDTQYF. The CDR3 DNA reads TGTGCCAGCAGCTCAGGGACAGGGTTTGGCACAGATACGCAGTATTTT. The genes are TRBV7-2 and TRBJ2-3, with TRBD1 matching 9 bases. The J segment lost 1 base and the V segment lost 4 bases, leaving 6 bases of the junction unmatched. The germline gives CDR1 SGHTA, CDR2 FQGNSA. The CDR3 is 16 residues long.

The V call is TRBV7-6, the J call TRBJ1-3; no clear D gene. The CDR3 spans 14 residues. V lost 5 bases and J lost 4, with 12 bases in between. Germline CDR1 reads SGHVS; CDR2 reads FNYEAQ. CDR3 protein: CASSRASTGNTIYF. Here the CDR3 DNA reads TGTGCCAGCAGCCGGGCCTCCACCGGAAACACCATATATTTT.

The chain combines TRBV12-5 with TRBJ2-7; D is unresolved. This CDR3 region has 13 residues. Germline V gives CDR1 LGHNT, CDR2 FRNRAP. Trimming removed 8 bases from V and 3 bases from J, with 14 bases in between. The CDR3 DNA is TGTGCTAGTATGCGGTCCGAAGACTACGAGCAGTACTTC. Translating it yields CASMRSEDYEQYF.

CDR3 loop: CASSLGALVGEAFF. The CDR3 nucleotides are TGTGCCAGCAGCTTAGGGGCGCTGGTTGGTGAAGCTTTCTTT. The chain employs TRBV11-2 and TRBJ1-1; D remains unclear. The CDR3 spans 14 residues. Germline V gene lookup returns CDR1 SGHAT and CDR2 FQNNGV. With 1 base removed from V and 7 bases from J, the gap between germline ends came to 13 bases.

The CDR3: CASSGRSGQPNEKLFF. Written as DNA, the CDR3 is TGTGCCAGCAGTGGCAGATCCGGACAGCCGAATGAAAAACTGTTTTTT. The V call is TRBV6-1, the J call TRBJ1-4; perhaps TRBD1 as D (6 bases). Germline loops: CDR1 MNHNS, CDR2 SASEGT. This CDR3 has 16 amino acids. The V end was cut by 4 bases, the J end by 5 bases, with 17 bases between.

CDR3: CASSLQGLLNEKLFF. CDR3 bases: TGTGCCAGCAGCTTGCAGGGGCTACTGAATGAAAAACTGTTTTTT. The V call is TRBV5-8, the J call TRBJ1-4; a weak D match, TRBD1 (6 bases). V was shortened by 1 base and J by 5 bases, with 12 bases between the two germline ends. The CDR3 totals 15 residues. CDR1 and CDR2 from the germline V gene are SGHTS and YDEGEE.

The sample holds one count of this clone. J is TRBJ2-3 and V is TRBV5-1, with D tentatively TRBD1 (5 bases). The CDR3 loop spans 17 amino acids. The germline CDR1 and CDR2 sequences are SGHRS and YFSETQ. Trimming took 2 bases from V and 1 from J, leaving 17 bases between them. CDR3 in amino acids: CASSFEDTGPGTDTQYF. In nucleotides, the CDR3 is TGCGCCAGCAGCTTTGAGGACACGGGTCCCGGCACAGATACGCAGTATTTT.

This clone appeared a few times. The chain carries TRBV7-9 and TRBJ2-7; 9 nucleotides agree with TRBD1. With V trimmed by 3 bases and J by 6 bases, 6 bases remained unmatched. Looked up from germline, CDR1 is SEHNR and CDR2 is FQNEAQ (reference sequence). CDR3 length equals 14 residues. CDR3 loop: CASSFTGQGVEQYF. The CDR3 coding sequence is TGTGCCAGCAGCTTCACGGGACAGGGTGTCGAGCAGTACTTC.

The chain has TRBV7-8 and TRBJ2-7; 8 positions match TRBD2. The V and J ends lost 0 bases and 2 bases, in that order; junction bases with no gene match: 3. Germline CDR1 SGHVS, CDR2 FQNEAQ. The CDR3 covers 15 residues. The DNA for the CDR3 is TGTGCCAGCAGCTTAGCGGAGACTAGCGCCTACGAGCAGTACTTC. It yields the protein CASSLAETSAYEQYF.

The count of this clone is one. The CDR3 DNA is TGTGCCAGCAGCCCGGCCGGTATTGGCACCGGGGAGCTGTTTTTT. This gives the protein CASSPAGIGTGELFF. The chain carries TRBV5-4 and TRBJ2-2; D gene ambiguous. This CDR3 has 15 residues. The germline V gene encodes CDR1 SGHNT and CDR2 YYREEE (reference sequence). Deletions cut 4 bases from V and 4 bases from J, with 14 bases between.

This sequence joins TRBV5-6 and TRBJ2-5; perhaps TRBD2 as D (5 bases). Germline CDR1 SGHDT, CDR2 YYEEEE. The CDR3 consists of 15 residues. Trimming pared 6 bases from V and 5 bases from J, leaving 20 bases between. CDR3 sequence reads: CASMLVGRGWETQYF. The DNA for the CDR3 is TGTGCCAGCATGCTAGTTGGGAGAGGGTGGGAGACCCAGTACTTC.

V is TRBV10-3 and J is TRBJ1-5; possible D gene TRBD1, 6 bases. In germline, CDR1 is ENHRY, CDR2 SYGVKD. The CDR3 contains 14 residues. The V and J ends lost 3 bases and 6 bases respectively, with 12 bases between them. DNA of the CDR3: TGTGCCATCAGTGACGGACAGCGCTCTCAGCCCCAGCATTTT. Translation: CAISDGQRSQPQHF.

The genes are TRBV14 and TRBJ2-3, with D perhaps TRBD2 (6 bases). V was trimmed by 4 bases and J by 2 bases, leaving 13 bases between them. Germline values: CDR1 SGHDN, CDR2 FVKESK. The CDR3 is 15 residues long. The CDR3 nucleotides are TGTGCCAGCAGCCGCCGGGAGAGAATCACAGATACGCAGTATTTT. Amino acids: CASSRRERITDTQYF. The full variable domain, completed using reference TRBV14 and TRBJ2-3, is EAGVTQFPSHSVIEKGQTVTLRCDPISGHDNLYWYRRVMGKEIKFLLHFVKESKQDESGMPNNRFLAERTGGTYSTLKVQPAELEDSGVYFCASSRRERITDTQYFGPGTRLTVL.

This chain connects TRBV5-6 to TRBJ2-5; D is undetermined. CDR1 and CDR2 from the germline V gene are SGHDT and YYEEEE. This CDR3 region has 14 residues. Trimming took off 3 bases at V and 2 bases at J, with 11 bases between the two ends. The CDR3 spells CASSSSLVQETQYF. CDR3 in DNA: TGTGCCAGCAGCTCCAGTTTGGTACAAGAGACCCAGTACTTC.

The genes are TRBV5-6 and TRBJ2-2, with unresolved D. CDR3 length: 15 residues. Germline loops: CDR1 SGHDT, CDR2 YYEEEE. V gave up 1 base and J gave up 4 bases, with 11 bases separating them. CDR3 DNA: TGTGCCAGCAGCTTGATGTCAGAACCCACCGGGGAGCTGTTTTTT. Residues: CASSLMSEPTGELFF.

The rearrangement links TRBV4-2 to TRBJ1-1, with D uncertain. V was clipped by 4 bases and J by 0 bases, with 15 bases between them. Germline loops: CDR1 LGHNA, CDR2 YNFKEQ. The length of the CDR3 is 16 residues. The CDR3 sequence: CASSLILSPLNTEAFF. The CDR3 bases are TGTGCCAGCAGCCTGATCCTTAGTCCTTTGAACACTGAAGCTTTCTTT.

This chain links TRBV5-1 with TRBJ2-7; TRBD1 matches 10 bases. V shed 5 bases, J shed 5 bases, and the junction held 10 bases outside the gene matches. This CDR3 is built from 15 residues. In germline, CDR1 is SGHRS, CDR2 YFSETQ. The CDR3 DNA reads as TGCGCCAGCAGGACAGGGGGCGGCAGTCCCGACGAGCAGTACTTC. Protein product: CASRTGGGSPDEQYF. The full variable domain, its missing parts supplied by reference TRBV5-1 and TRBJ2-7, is KAGVTQTPRYLIKTRGQQVTLSCSPISGHRSVSWYQQTPGQGLQFLFEYFSETQRNKGNFPGRFSGRQFSNSRSEMNVSTLELGDSALYLCASRTGGGSPDEQYFGPGTRLTVT.

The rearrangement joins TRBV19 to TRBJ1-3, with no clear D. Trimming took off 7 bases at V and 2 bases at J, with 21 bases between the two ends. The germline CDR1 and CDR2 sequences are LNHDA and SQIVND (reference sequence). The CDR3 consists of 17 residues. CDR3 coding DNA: TGTGCCAGTACCCCTCGAGCGGTGGGCTCAACTGGAAACACCATATATTTT. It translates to CASTPRAVGSTGNTIYF.

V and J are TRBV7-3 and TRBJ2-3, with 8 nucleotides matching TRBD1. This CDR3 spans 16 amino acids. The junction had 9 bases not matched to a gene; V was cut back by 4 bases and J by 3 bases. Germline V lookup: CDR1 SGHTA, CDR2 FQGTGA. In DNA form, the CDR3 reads TGTGCCAGCAGCTCGACAGGGGCCCAACTAACAGATACGCAGTATTTT. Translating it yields CASSSTGAQLTDTQYF.

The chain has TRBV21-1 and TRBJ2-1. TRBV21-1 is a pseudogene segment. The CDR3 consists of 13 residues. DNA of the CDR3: TGTGCCAGCAGGGGTCGGATGCCCCGAGAGCAGTTCTTC. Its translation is CASRGRMPREQFF.

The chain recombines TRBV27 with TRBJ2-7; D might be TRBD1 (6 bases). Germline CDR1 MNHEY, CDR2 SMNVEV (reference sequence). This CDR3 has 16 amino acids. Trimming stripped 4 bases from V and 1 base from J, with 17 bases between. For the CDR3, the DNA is TGTGCCAGCAGTTCCTTCGGGGACACCTTTTCCTACGAGCAGTACTTC. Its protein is CASSSFGDTFSYEQYF.

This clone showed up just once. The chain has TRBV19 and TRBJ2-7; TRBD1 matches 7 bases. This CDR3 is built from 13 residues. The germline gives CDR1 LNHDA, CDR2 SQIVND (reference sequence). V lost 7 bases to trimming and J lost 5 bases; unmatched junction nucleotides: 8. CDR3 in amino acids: CASNRQGTHEQYF. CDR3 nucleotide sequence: TGTGCCAGTAATAGACAGGGCACCCACGAGCAGTACTTC.